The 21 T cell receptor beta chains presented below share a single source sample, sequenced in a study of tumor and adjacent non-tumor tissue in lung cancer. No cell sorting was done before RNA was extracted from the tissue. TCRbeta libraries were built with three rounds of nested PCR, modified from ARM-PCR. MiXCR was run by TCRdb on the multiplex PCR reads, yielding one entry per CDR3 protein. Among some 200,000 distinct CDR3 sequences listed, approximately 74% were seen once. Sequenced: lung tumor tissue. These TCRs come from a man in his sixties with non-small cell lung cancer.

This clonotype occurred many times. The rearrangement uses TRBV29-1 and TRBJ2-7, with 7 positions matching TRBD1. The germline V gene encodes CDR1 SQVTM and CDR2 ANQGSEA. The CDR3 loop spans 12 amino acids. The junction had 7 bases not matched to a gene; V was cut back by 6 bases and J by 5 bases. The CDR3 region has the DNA TGCAGCGTACCGCTCGGACAGGACGAGCAGTACTTC. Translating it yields CSVPLGQDEQYF.

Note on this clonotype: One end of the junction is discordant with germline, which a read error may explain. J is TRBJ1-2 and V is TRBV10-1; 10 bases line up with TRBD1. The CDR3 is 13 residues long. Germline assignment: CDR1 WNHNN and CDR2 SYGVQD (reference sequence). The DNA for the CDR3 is TGCGGCAGCAGTGACAGACAGGGGGCTGGCTACACCTTC. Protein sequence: CGSSDRQGAGYTF.

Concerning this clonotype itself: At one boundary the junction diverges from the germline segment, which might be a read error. The CDR3 loop is CATSLPLGQNYGYTF. CDR3 bases: TGTGCCACCAGTTTGCCCCTTGGACAGAACTATGGCTACACCTTC. This chain connects TRBV28 to TRBJ1-2; weak D call: TRBD1 (6 bases). CDR3 size: 15 residues. The V gene's germline CDR1 is MDHEN and CDR2 SYDVKM.

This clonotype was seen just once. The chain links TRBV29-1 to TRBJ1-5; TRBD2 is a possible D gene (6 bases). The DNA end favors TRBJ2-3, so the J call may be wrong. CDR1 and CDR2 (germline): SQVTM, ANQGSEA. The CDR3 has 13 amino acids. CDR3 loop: CSACQGGNQPQYF. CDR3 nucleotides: TGCAGCGCCTGCCAGGGAGGCAATCAGCCCCAGTATTTT.

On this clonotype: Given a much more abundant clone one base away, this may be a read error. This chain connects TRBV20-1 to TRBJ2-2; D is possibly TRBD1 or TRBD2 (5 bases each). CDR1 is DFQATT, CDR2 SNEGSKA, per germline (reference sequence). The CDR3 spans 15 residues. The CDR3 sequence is CSANQIQANTGDLFF. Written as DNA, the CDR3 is TGCAGTGCAAACCAAATCCAAGCGAACACCGGGGACCTGTTTTTT.

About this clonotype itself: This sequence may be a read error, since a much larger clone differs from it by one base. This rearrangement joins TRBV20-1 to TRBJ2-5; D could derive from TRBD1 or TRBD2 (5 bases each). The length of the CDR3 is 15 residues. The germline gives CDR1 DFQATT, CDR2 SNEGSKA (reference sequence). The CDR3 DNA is TGCAATGCTAGCCTTCACTCCCAGGGCTCAGAGACCCAGTACTTC. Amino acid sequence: CNASLHSQGSETQYF.

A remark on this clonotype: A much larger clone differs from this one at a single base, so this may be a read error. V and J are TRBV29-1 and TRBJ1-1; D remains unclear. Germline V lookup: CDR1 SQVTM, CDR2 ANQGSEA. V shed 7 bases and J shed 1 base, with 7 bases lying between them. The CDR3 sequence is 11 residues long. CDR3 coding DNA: TGCAGCGCCGGGTGGAACACTGAAGCTTTCTTT. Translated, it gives CSAGWNTEAFF.

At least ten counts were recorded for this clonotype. The CDR3 DNA is TGTGCCAGCAGTTCGGACAGGGCTTATGGCTACACCTTC. Translated: CASSSDRAYGYTF. This chain uses TRBV12-3 or TRBV12-4 with TRBJ1-2, with 8 bases aligning to TRBD1. V lost 4 bases to trimming and J lost 5 bases; unmatched junction nucleotides: 3. The CDR3 consists of 13 residues.

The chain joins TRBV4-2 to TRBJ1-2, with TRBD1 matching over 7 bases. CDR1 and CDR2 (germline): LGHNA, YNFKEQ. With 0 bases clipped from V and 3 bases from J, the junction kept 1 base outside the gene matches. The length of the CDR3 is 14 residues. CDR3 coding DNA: TGTGCCAGCAGCCAAGATCAGGGGGACTATGGCTACACCTTC. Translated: CASSQDQGDYGYTF.

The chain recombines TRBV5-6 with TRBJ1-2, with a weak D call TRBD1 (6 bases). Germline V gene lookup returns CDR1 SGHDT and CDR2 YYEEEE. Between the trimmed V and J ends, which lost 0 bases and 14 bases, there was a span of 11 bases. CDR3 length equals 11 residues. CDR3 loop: CASSLGQVDTF. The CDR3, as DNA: TGTGCCAGCAGCTTGGGACAGGTAGATACCTTC.

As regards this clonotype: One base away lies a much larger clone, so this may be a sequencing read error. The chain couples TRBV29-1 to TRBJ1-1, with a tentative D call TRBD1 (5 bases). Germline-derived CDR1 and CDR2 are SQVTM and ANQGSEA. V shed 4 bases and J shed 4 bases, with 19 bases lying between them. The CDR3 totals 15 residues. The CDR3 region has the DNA TGCAGCGTTGCCCCGCGACAATACGGGGCCACTGAAGCTTTCTTT. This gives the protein CSVAPRQYGATEAFF.

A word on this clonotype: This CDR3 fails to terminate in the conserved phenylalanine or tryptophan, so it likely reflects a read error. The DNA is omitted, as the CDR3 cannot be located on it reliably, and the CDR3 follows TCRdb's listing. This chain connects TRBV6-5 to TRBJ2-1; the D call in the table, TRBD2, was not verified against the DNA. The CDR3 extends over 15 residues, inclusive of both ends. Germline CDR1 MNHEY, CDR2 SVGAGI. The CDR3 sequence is CASRSTGALYNEQFY.

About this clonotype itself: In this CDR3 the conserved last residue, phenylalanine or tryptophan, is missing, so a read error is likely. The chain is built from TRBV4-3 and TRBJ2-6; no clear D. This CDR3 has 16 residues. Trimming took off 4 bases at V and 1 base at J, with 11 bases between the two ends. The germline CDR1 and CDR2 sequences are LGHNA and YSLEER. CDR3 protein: CASSRDAVSGANVLTL. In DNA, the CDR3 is TGCGCCAGCAGCCGAGATGCGGTGTCTGGGGCCAACGTCCTGACTTTG.

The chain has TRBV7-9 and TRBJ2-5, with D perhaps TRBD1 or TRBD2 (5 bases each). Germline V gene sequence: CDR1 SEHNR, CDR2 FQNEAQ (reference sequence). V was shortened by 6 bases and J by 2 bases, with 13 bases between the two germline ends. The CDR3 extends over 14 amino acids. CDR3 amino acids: CASRLPGPQETQYF. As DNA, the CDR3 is TGTGCCAGCAGACTTCCGGGACCTCAAGAGACCCAGTACTTC.

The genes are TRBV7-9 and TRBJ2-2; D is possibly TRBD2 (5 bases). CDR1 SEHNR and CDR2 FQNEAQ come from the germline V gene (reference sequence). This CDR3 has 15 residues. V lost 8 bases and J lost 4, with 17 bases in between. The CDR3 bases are TGTGCCAGCCATACGCATGAGGCGGGCACCGGGGAGCTGTTTTTT. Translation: CASHTHEAGTGELFF.

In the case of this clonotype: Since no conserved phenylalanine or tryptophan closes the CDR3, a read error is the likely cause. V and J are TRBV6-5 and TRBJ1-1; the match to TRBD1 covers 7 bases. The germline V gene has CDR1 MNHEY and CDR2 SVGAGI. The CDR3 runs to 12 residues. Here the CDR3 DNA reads TGTGCCATCAGTTCGGCCAGGGGGGAAGCTTTCTCT. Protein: CAISSARGEAFS.

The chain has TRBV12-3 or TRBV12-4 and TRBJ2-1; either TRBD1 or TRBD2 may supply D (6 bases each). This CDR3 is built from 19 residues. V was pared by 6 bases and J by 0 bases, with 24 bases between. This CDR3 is CASRDSTSGGPSSYNEQFF. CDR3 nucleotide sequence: TGTGCCAGCAGGGACTCGACTAGTGGGGGCCCCAGCTCCTACAATGAGCAGTTCTTC.

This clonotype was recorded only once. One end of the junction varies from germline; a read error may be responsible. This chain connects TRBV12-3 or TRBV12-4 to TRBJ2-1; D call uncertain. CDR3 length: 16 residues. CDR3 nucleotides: TGTGCCAGCACCTCCCCTGACTTACTTTGGCACAATGAGCTGTTCTTC. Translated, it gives CASTSPDLLWHNELFF.

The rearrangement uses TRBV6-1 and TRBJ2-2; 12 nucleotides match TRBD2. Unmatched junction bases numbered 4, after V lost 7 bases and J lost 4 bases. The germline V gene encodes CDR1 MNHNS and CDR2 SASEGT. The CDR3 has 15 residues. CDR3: CASIMGLAGTGELFF. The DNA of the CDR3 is TGTGCCAGCATTATGGGACTAGCGGGCACCGGGGAGCTGTTTTTT.

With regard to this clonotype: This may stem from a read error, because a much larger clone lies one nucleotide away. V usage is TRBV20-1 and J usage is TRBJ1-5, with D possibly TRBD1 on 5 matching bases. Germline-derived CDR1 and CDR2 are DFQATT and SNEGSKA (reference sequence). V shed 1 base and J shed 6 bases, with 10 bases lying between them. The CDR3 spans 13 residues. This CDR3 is CSARGGFSQPQHF. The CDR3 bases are TGCAGTGCTAGAGGGGGGTTTAGTCAGCCCCAGCATTTT.

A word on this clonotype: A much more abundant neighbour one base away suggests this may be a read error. CDR3 sequence (DNA): TGCGCCAGCAGTTTGAACTCCTACAATGAGCAGTTCTTC. It yields the protein CASSLNSYNEQFF. The chain uses TRBV10-2 and TRBJ2-1; D gene unclear. The CDR3 is made up of 13 amino acids. Trimming took 5 bases from V and 0 from J, leaving 5 bases between them. CDR1 is WSHSY and CDR2 is SAAADI in the germline V gene.